Listed here are 16 T cell receptor beta chains from one sample, sequenced in a study of cytomegalovirus exposure and HLA in healthy donors. The PCR employed 60 Vbeta primers together with 13 Jbeta primers. Produced via immunoSEQ multiplex PCR; TCRdb's table is partial and in-frame only. The sample gives approximately 200,000 clones, more than 70% of which show up once; 1.3% is in the top ten. The sequenced sample consisted of PBMCs. The source of these receptors is a human donor in good health.

The chain carries TRBV7-2 and TRBJ2-2; D possibly corresponds to TRBD2 (5 bases). V lost 2 bases, J lost 6 bases, and 10 bases lay in between. Germline CDR1 reads SGHTA; CDR2 reads FQGNSA. This CDR3 has 14 residues. The CDR3 here is CASSLSPGSGELFF. CDR3 DNA: TGTGCCAGCAGCTTATCGCCGGGGTCCGGGGAGCTGTTTTTT.

The J gene is TRBJ2-2, the V gene TRBV27, with TRBD2 identical over 10 bases. V lost 4 bases to trimming and J lost 1 base; unmatched junction nucleotides: 0. The germline V gene encodes CDR1 MNHEY and CDR2 SMNVEV (reference sequence). The length of the CDR3 is 15 residues. For the CDR3, the DNA is TGTGCCAGCAGTTCTAGCGGGAGGAACACCGGGGAGCTGTTTTTT. It codes for CASSSSGRNTGELFF.

The gene calls are TRBV15 and TRBJ1-4, with D possibly TRBD1 on 6 matching bases. The length of the CDR3 is 15 residues. V lost 3 bases and J lost 6, with 14 bases in between. In germline, CDR1 is LNHNV, CDR2 YYDKDF (reference sequence). The CDR3 loop is CATSRARQDYEKLFF. The CDR3 nucleotides read TGTGCCACCAGCAGGGCAAGACAGGATTATGAAAAACTGTTTTTT.

This clone was seen a few times. V gene TRBV28 combines with J gene TRBJ2-2, with TRBD2 identical over 10 bases. CDR3 size: 15 residues. V was pared by 5 bases and J by 7 bases, with 7 bases of the junction left unmatched. In germline, CDR1 is MDHEN, CDR2 SYDVKM. CDR3 DNA sequence: TGTGCCAGCAGTCCTAGCGGGAGATTTTACGGGGAGCTGTTTTTT. This gives the protein CASSPSGRFYGELFF.

The genes are TRBV6-5 and TRBJ1-5, with TRBD1 matching 7 bases. The germline V gene has CDR1 MNHEY and CDR2 SVGAGI. This CDR3 spans 15 amino acids. Trimming cost V 6 bases and J 3 bases; bases outside gene matches: 8. The CDR3 protein is CASSLSGQVNQPQHF. The CDR3 DNA is TGTGCCAGCAGCCTATCTGGACAGGTCAATCAGCCCCAGCATTTT.

This chain uses TRBV2 with TRBJ2-7; perhaps TRBD1 as D (5 bases). This CDR3 spans 17 amino acids. From germline, CDR1 is SNHLY and CDR2 FYNNEI. Trimming stripped 0 bases from V and 2 bases from J, with 17 bases between. The CDR3 DNA reads as TGTGCCAGCAGTGAAGCGCTTCGCAGGGATGTTACCTACGAGCAGTACTTC. This codes for CASSEALRRDVTYEQYF.

CDR3 coding DNA: TGTGCCAGCTCTCCCCAGGACGGGAGCTCCTACAATGAGCAGTTCTTC. Residues: CASSPQDGSSYNEQFF. The V call is TRBV18, the J call TRBJ2-1; D possibly corresponds to TRBD2 (6 bases). Trimming took off 6 bases at V and 0 bases at J, with 15 bases between the two ends. The CDR3 totals 16 residues. Germline V lookup: CDR1 KGHSH, CDR2 LQKENI.

The chain employs TRBV30 and TRBJ1-2; D uncertain. Germline V lookup: CDR1 GTSNPN, CDR2 SVGIG (reference sequence). The ends were cut back, 1 base at V and 5 bases at J, with 11 bases in the middle. This CDR3 has 13 amino acids. This CDR3 is CAWSATERYGYTF. The CDR3 DNA sequence: TGTGCCTGGAGTGCAACAGAGAGATATGGCTACACCTTC.

This chain joins TRBV5-1 and TRBJ1-3; D unclear. Trimming took off 4 bases at V and 0 bases at J, with 11 bases between the two ends. Germline V gene data show CDR1 as SGHRS and CDR2 as YFSETQ. The CDR3 is 15 residues long. CDR3 coding DNA: TGCGCCAGCAGCCCCCAAGCAACCTCTGGAAACACCATATATTTT. Encoded protein: CASSPQATSGNTIYF.

The chain recombines TRBV7-9 with TRBJ2-7; TRBD1 is a possible D gene (6 bases). The CDR3 is 13 residues long. In germline, CDR1 is SEHNR, CDR2 FQNEAQ (reference sequence). Trimming shortened V by 4 bases and J by 6 bases, and 13 bases separated the two germline ends. The CDR3 protein is CASSSNREREQYF. DNA of the CDR3: TGTGCCAGCAGCTCCAACAGGGAGCGCGAGCAGTACTTC.

The rearrangement joins TRBV5-5 to TRBJ2-3; 8 bases fit TRBD1. The CDR3 covers 16 residues. Germline lookup yields CDR1 SGHKS and CDR2 YYEKEE (reference sequence). V lost 3 bases to trimming and J lost 5 bases; unmatched junction nucleotides: 11. For the CDR3, the DNA is TGTGCCAGCAGCTGGAGGGACAGGTTTTATGAAGATACGCAGTATTTT. Translation: CASSWRDRFYEDTQYF.

The V call is TRBV4-1, the J call TRBJ2-2; 11 positions match TRBD2. V trimming: 5 bases; J trimming: 4 bases; junction bases outside the gene matches: 3. Germline assignment: CDR1 MGHRA and CDR2 YSYEKL. The CDR3 runs to 15 residues. CDR3: CASSAGLAGTGELFF. The CDR3 bases are TGCGCCAGCAGCGCCGGACTAGCGGGCACCGGGGAGCTGTTTTTT.

This chain joins TRBV6-5 and TRBJ2-7, with TRBD1 matching 8 bases. Germline CDR1 reads MNHEY; CDR2 reads SVGAGI. After removal of 5 bases from V and 4 bases from J, the junction contained 7 bases not matched to a gene. There are 14 residues in the CDR3. Here the CDR3 DNA reads TGTGCCAGCAGTCCCCCGGACAGGGTATACGAGCAGTACTTC. It is translated as CASSPPDRVYEQYF.

The chain uses TRBV6-1 and TRBJ2-7, with D perhaps matching TRBD2 (5 bases). The CDR3 is 11 residues long. Between the trimmed V and J ends, which lost 8 bases and 6 bases, there was a span of 11 bases. Germline loops: CDR1 MNHNS, CDR2 SASEGT. CDR3 sequence reads: CASRGSAEQYF. The CDR3 DNA reads TGTGCCAGCCGAGGGAGCGCCGAGCAGTACTTC.

The chain uses TRBV5-1 and TRBJ2-7; 9 bases match TRBD1. The CDR3 spans 14 residues. Germline V gives CDR1 SGHRS, CDR2 YFSETQ. The junction had 7 bases not matched to a gene; V was cut back by 4 bases and J by 5 bases. The CDR3 DNA reads TGCGCCAGCAGCCTCGGGACAGGGCTCGACGAGCAGTACTTC. Its protein is CASSLGTGLDEQYF.

This clone was seen once. The V gene is TRBV5-1, the J gene TRBJ2-7; 8 nucleotides line up with TRBD2. The CDR3 spans 24 residues. V shed 0 bases, J shed 2 bases, and the junction held 31 bases outside the gene matches. The V gene's germline CDR1 is SGHRS and CDR2 YFSETQ. The CDR3 bases are TGCGCCAGCAGCTTGGTATCGGATATTGCCTCCGGGGGAATAGCGGGAAATCCCCCCTACGAGCAGTACTTC. Its protein product is CASSLVSDIASGGIAGNPPYEQYF.